This TCR beta chain originates from a study of OX40 agonist ivuxolimab in advanced cancers. Study-wide results and limits: No antigen was identified for the clonally expanded peripheral T cells. The mean number of expanded clones was higher in CD8+ T cells than in CD4+.

The CDR3 extends over 16 amino acids. With 0 bases clipped from V and 6 bases from J, the junction kept 10 bases outside the gene matches. Germline V CDR1 and CDR2: LGHNA, YSLEER. As for this clone: Its antigen is not known.

Profiling relied on immunoSEQ multiplex PCR, and the TCRdb table lists in-frame clones only, not all of them. The data hold fewer than 15,000 clones, with 87% observed a single time. This receptor was taken from an adult with an advanced solid tumor such as melanoma, head and neck, liver or kidney cancer. Sequencing was performed on CD4+ or CD8+ T cells sorted from blood, taken in a trial of the OX40 agonist ivuxolimab. The chain recombines TRBV4-3 with TRBJ2-7, with 8 bases matching TRBD2. DNA of the CDR3: TGCGCCAGCAGCCAAGAATCGGGAGGGAACAGATTCGAGCAGTACTTC. Its protein is CASSQESGGNRFEQYF.